Shown below are 10 T cell receptor beta chains from a single sample sequenced in a study of cytomegalovirus exposure and HLA in healthy donors. PCR used 60 Vbeta primers and 13 Jbeta primers. The data were produced by immunoSEQ multiplex PCR, yet TCRdb's version contains in-frame clones alone and is incomplete. The sample consists of under 200,000 clones, approximately 80% of them appearing once. Material: PBMCs. These receptors were obtained from a man between 18 and 29 years old in good health and CMV-seronegative.

The chain joins TRBV21-1 to TRBJ2-6; the tabulated D call, TRBD1, remains unverified against the DNA. TRBV21-1 is labeled a pseudogene. This CDR3 is 24 amino acids long. The CDR3 loop reads CASIWFRTGGLWVYPDSGANVLTF. DNA for the CDR3: TGTGCCAGCATATGGTTTAGGACAGGGGGCCTTTGGGTTTATCCAGACTCTGGGGCCAACGTCCTGACTTTC.

The V call is TRBV19, the J call TRBJ2-1, with 12 nucleotides matching TRBD2. The trim removed 3 bases at V and 6 bases at J, leaving 3 bases unmatched. The germline gives CDR1 LNHDA, CDR2 SQIVND (reference sequence). The CDR3 sequence is 15 residues long. The CDR3 reads CASSMTSGSINEQFF. Written as DNA, the CDR3 is TGTGCCAGTAGTATGACTAGCGGGAGTATCAATGAGCAGTTCTTC.

The gene calls are TRBV5-1 and TRBJ2-1; 15 bases agree with TRBD2. The length of the CDR3 is 17 residues. Germline-derived CDR1 and CDR2 are SGHRS and YFSETQ. V lost 4 bases to trimming and J lost 5 bases; unmatched junction nucleotides: 7. The CDR3 sequence is CASSPGTSGRYNNEQFF. The CDR3 DNA sequence: TGCGCCAGCAGCCCGGGGACTAGCGGGAGGTATAACAATGAGCAGTTCTTC.

The rearrangement joins TRBV10-3 to TRBJ2-5, with D perhaps being TRBD1 or TRBD2 (5 bases each). Judging by the DNA end, TRBJ2-7 fits better; the J call may be wrong. CDR1 and CDR2 from the germline V gene are ENHRY and SYGVKD. This CDR3 has 12 residues. The CDR3 reads CAISEGGGEQYF. The CDR3 DNA reads TGTGCCATCAGTGAGGGTGGGGGCGAGCAGTACTTC.

This clone occurred once. A junction boundary mismatches the germline segment, possibly from a read error. CDR3 region: CAGSFDLAGDQETQYF. The CDR3 nucleotides are TGTGCCGGCAGCTTTGATCTAGCGGGAGACCAAGAGACCCAGTACTTC. The J gene is TRBJ2-5, the V gene TRBV5-4; TRBD2 matches 10 bases. This CDR3 contains 16 residues. Germline CDR1 and CDR2: SGHNT and YYREEE (reference sequence).

The chain uses TRBV9 and TRBJ2-2; TRBD1 is a possible D gene (5 bases). Germline loops: CDR1 SGDLS, CDR2 YYNGEE. V lost 5 bases and J 4 bases, leaving 9 bases between the germline ends. This CDR3 contains 13 residues. The CDR3 loop reads CASRATVTGELFF. CDR3 bases: TGTGCCAGCAGGGCGACAGTCACCGGGGAGCTGTTTTTT.

The CDR3 sequence: CASRRASIYEQYF. DNA of the CDR3: TGTGCCAGCAGGCGGGCCTCGATCTACGAGCAGTACTTC. The rearrangement joins TRBV5-6 to TRBJ2-7, with TRBD2 as a possible D gene (5 bases). The CDR3 consists of 13 residues. CDR1 is SGHDT and CDR2 is YYEEEE in the germline V gene. Trimming stripped 5 bases from V and 3 bases from J, with 12 bases between.

The rearrangement links TRBV5-6 to TRBJ1-5; D is possibly TRBD1 (5 bases). Trimming removed 3 bases at V and 7 bases at J, with 26 bases between. The germline V gene has CDR1 SGHDT and CDR2 YYEEEE. This CDR3 comprises 18 residues. As DNA, the CDR3 is TGTGCCAGCAGCTCCCGAAGACAAATTTTCAGGGAAGTCCAGCCCCAGCATTTT. Amino acid sequence: CASSSRRQIFREVQPQHF.

This clone has a handful of counts. The chain links TRBV6-4 to TRBJ2-5; 11 bases line up with TRBD2. With V trimmed by 3 bases and J by 2 bases, 2 bases remained unmatched. The CDR3 is 15 residues long. Per the germline V gene, CDR1 is MRHNA and CDR2 is SNTAGT. The CDR3 sequence: CASSELAGEQETQYF. CDR3 coding DNA: TGTGCCAGCAGTGAACTAGCGGGGGAGCAAGAGACCCAGTACTTC.

The chain recombines TRBV18 with TRBJ1-3; TRBD1 aligns across 8 bases. V dropped 4 bases and J dropped 4; count of bases not matched to a gene: 9. The CDR3 contains 16 residues. Germline CDR1 and CDR2: KGHSH and LQKENI. This CDR3 is CASSRETGAGGNTIYF. The CDR3 DNA follows: TGTGCCAGCTCACGAGAGACAGGGGCAGGAGGAAACACCATATATTTT. The whole variable domain, remainder taken from reference TRBV18 and TRBJ1-3, is NAGVMQNPRHLVRRRGQEARLRCSPMKGHSHVYWYRQLPEEGLKFMVYLQKENIIDESGMPKERFSAEFPKEGPSILRIQQVVRGDSAAYFCASSRETGAGGNTIYFGEGSWLTVV.